Listed here are 14 T cell receptor beta chains from one sample, sequenced in a study of tumor-infiltrating lymphocytes in primary liver carcinoma. Blood RNA originated from unsorted whole blood, with germline DNA additionally extracted. Synthesis of TCR beta cDNA was carried out from 450 to 500 ng total RNA with a constant-region primer. Slightly modified ARM-PCR, run as three nested multiplex PCR rounds, produced the TCR beta libraries. TRBV1-TRBV30 forward and Cbeta reverse primers drove the first two approximately 10-cycle rounds. TCRdb reanalysed the multiplex PCR reads using MiXCR and keeps one entry per CDR3 protein. The table has about 330,000 distinct CDR3 sequences, roughly 61% seen once. Sequencing was carried out using peripheral blood. The receptors here all came from a middle-aged man with primary liver carcinoma and hepatitis B virus infection.

A note on this clonotype: One junction end disagrees with the germline gene, perhaps due to a read error. The chain is built from TRBV6-5 and TRBJ1-1; D is ambiguous. This CDR3 has 15 residues. From germline, CDR1 is MNHEY and CDR2 SVGAGI. DNA for the CDR3: TGTGCCAGCAATTACTTCGGGATGGCGAACACTGAAGCTTTCTTT. Translating it yields CASNYFGMANTEAFF.

This clonotype was recorded once. This sequence may be a read error, since a much larger clone differs from it by one base. This chain joins TRBV5-1 and TRBJ2-7, with D possibly being TRBD2 (7 bases). CDR1 and CDR2 from the germline V gene are SGHRS and YFSETQ. This CDR3 has 17 amino acids. CDR3 sequence reads: CASNLVGGGRSLYEQYF. CDR3 bases: TGCGCCAGCAACTTGGTGGGAGGGGGGCGTTCCCTCTACGAGCAGTACTTC. The full variable domain, completed using reference TRBV5-1 and TRBJ2-7, is KAGVTQTPRYLIKTRGQQVTLSCSPISGHRSVSWYQQTPGQGLQFLFEYFSETQRNKGNFPGRFSGRQFSNSRSEMNVSTLELGDSALYLCASNLVGGGRSLYEQYFGPGTRLTVT.

In regard to this clonotype: A much bigger clone sits one base away, suggesting this may be a read error. The chain carries TRBV6-5 and TRBJ1-2, with 7 bases lining up with TRBD1. There are 13 residues in the CDR3. CDR1 and CDR2 from the germline V gene are MNHEY and SVGAGI. V shed 5 bases, J shed 4 bases, and the junction held 4 bases outside the gene matches. CDR3 amino acids: CASSADRLYGYTF. For the CDR3, the DNA is TGTGCCAGCAGTGCGGACAGGCTCTATGGCTACACCTTC.

With regard to this clonotype: A read error may explain this, as a much larger clone is one base away. The rearrangement uses TRBV5-6 and TRBJ2-3; a possible D gene is TRBD2 (5 bases). There are 16 residues in the CDR3. The V and J ends lost 4 bases and 3 bases respectively, with 18 bases between them. The germline CDR1 and CDR2 sequences are SGHDT and YYEEEE. The CDR3 is CASSPLGLPGTDTQYF. CDR3 nucleotides: TGTGCCAGCAGCCCCCTTGGACTCCCGGGAACAGATACGCAGTATTTT.

This clonotype was detected ten times or more. Written as DNA, the CDR3 is TGTGCCAGCAGCTTAGGCTCCCCCCGGGCGAACACCGGGGAGCTGTTTTTT. Its protein product is CASSLGSPRANTGELFF. The rearrangement joins TRBV7-9 to TRBJ2-2; D is undetermined. Trimming pared 1 base from V and 0 bases from J, leaving 12 bases between. Germline assignment: CDR1 SEHNR and CDR2 FQNEAQ (reference sequence). There are 17 residues in the CDR3.

In regard to this clonotype: This clone may be a read error of a much larger clone one base away. The V gene is TRBV7-8, the J gene TRBJ2-2; no clear D gene. The CDR3 runs to 12 residues. CDR1 and CDR2 (germline): SGHVS, FQNEAQ. In DNA form, the CDR3 reads TGTGCCTGCAGCCCCCCTTCCGGGGAGCTGTTTTTT. Amino acids: CACSPPSGELFF.

This chain joins TRBV7-9 and TRBJ2-3, with D tentatively TRBD1 or TRBD2 (5 bases each). CDR1 is SEHNR and CDR2 is FQNEAQ in the germline V gene (reference sequence). The V end was cut by 5 bases, the J end by 3 bases, with 15 bases between. The CDR3 spans 15 residues. The CDR3 nucleotides read TGTGCCAGCAGCCAGGCCCCTGAGGGGACAGATACGCAGTATTTT. It is translated as CASSQAPEGTDTQYF.

Ten or more counts support this clonotype. V is TRBV12-3 or TRBV12-4 and J is TRBJ2-1; 8 bases fit TRBD2. Trimming at V came to 7 bases and at J to 4 bases, leaving 9 bases not matched to a gene. The CDR3 runs to 15 residues. The CDR3 nucleotides are TGTGCCAGCACTATCGAACTAGCGGATTACAATGAGCAGTTCTTC. Protein product: CASTIELADYNEQFF.

There are many counts of this clonotype. The V and J genes are TRBV4-1 and TRBJ2-2; D is unclear. This CDR3 has 14 amino acids. V shed 0 bases and J shed 0 bases, with 2 bases lying between them. CDR1 is MGHRA, CDR2 YSYEKL, per germline. The CDR3 reads CASSQDTNTGELFF. For the CDR3, the DNA is TGCGCCAGCAGCCAAGATACGAACACCGGGGAGCTGTTTTTT.

This clonotype was counted ten times or more. CDR3 residues: CASSQDPLAGGPYEQYF. In DNA form, the CDR3 reads TGTGCCAGCAGCCAAGACCCCTTAGCGGGAGGACCCTACGAGCAGTACTTC. The V and J genes are TRBV4-2 and TRBJ2-7, with 10 bases identical to TRBD2. Germline CDR1 is LGHNA and CDR2 is YNFKEQ. The CDR3 runs to 17 residues. V was clipped by 0 bases and J by 2 bases; unmatched bases: 7.

The rearrangement joins TRBV6-5 to TRBJ2-7; 7 bases map to TRBD2. Unmatched junction bases numbered 13, after V lost 10 bases and J lost 1 base. Germline assignment: CDR1 MNHEY and CDR2 SVGAGI. This CDR3 spans 15 amino acids. In DNA form, the CDR3 reads TGTGCCACCCATTCTAGTGGGAGGGGATCCTACGAGCAGTACTTC. Translation: CATHSSGRGSYEQYF.

This clonotype was picked up many times. This chain connects TRBV6-6 to TRBJ1-6; 7 nucleotides align to TRBD1. CDR1 and CDR2 (germline): MNHNY, SVGAGI (reference sequence). This CDR3 is built from 16 residues. The trim removed 6 bases at V and 2 bases at J, leaving 7 bases unmatched. The CDR3 region has the DNA TGTGCCAGCAGATCACAGGGGAGGACCTATAATTCACCCCTCCACTTT. Translation gives CASRSQGRTYNSPLHF.

Concerning this clonotype: This may arise from a read error, as a much more abundant clone is one base away. The rearrangement joins TRBV6-2 or TRBV6-3 to TRBJ1-1; no clear D. There are 14 residues in the CDR3. Germline lookup yields CDR1 MNHEY and CDR2 SVGEGT. In DNA, the CDR3 is TGTGCCAGCAGTGAACGAGTGTTGAACATTGAAGCTTTCTTT. Its translation is CASSERVLNIEAFF.

For this clonotype: No conserved phenylalanine or tryptophan ends this CDR3, so it is likely a read error. This chain links TRBV10-3 with TRBJ1-1, with 10 positions matching TRBD1. J lost 3 bases, V lost 10 bases, and 11 bases had no gene match. CDR1 ENHRY and CDR2 SYGVKD come from the germline V gene. The CDR3 has 15 residues. The CDR3 reads CATDPYGTGDTEAFY. The CDR3 DNA reads TGTGCCACGGACCCCTACGGGACAGGGGACACTGAAGCTTTCTAT.